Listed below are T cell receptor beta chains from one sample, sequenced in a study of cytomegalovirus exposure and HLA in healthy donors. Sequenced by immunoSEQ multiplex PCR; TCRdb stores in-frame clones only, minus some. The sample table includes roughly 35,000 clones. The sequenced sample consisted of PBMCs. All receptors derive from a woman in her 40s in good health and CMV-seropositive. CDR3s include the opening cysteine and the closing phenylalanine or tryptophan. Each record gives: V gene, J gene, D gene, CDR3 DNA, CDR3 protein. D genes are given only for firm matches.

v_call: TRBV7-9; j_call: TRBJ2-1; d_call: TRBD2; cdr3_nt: TGTGCCAGCAGACTGACTAGCGGGAGAGGCAATGAGCAGTTCTTC; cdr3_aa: CASRLTSGRGNEQFF
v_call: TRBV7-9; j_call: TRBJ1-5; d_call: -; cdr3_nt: TGTGCCAGCAGCTCGGGTGCAGGGGAAGGACCCCAGCATTTT; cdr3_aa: CASSSGAGEGPQHF
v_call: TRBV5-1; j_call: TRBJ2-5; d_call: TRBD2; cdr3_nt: TGCGCCAGCAGCTTGGGCGGGGGGGAGACCCAGTACTTC; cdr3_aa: CASSLGGGETQYF
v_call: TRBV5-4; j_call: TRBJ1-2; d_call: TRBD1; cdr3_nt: TGTGCCAGCAGCTCCTCAGGGGGCGCACTCAACTATGGCTACACCTTC; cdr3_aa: CASSSSGGALNYGYTF
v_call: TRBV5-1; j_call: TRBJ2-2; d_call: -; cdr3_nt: TGCGCCAGCAAGAGGCTGTCGAACACCGGGGAGCTGTTTTTT; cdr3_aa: CASKRLSNTGELFF
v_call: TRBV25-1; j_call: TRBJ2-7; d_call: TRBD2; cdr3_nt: TGTGCCAGCCTGGGGAATTCAGGGGAAACTAGCGGGAGCTACGAGCAGTACTTC; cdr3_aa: CASLGNSGETSGSYEQYF
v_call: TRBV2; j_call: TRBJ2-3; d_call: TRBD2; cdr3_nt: TGTGCCAGCAGAATTGCGGGAGGGCCTGGTACGCAGTATTTT; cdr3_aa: CASRIAGGPGTQYF
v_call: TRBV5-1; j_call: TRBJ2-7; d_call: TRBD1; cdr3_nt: TGCGCCAGCAGCGCGTTGCAGGGGGCGGGTTACGAGCAGTACTTC; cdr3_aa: CASSALQGAGYEQYF
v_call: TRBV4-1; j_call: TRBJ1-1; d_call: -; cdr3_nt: TGCGCCAGCAGCCGGTCCCGGGTCTATCAAAACACTGAAGCTTTCTTT; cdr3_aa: CASSRSRVYQNTEAFF
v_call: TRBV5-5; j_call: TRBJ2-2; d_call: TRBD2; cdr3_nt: TGTGCCAGCAGCCGTAGACTAGCGGGAAACACCGGGGAGCTGTTTTTT; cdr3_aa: CASSRRLAGNTGELFF
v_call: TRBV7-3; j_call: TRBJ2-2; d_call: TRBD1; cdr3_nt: TGTGCCAGCAGCGTCGACAGGGTAGGCGGGGAGCTGTTTTTT; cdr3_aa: CASSVDRVGGELFF
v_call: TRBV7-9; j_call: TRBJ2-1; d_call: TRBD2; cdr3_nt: TGTGCCAGCAGCTTGGGACTAGCGGGCTTCTACAATGAGCAGTTCTTC; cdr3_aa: CASSLGLAGFYNEQFF
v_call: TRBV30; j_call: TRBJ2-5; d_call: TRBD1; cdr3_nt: TGTGCCTGGAGTTGGGGACAGCCTGGAGAGACCCAGTACTTC; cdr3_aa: CAWSWGQPGETQYF
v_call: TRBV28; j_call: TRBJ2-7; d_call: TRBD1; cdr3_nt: TGTGCCACCGGACAGGCCCCTGGCGAGCAGTACTTC; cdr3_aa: CATGQAPGEQYF
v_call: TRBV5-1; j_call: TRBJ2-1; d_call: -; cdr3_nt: TGCGCCAGCAGCTTGGCAGGATCTAATGAGCAGTTCTTC; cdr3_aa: CASSLAGSNEQFF
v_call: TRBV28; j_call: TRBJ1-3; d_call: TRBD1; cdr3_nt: TGTGCCAGCAGGCGACAGGGATCCAGCTCTGGAAACACCATATATTTT; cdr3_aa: CASRRQGSSSGNTIYF
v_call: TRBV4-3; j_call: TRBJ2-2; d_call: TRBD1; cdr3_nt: TGCGCCAGCAGCCAAGAACAGGGGTGGGACCTGAACACCGGGGAGCTGTTTTTT; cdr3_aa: CASSQEQGWDLNTGELFF
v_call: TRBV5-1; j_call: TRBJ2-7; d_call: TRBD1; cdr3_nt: TGCGCCAGCAGACAGGACAGGGGAGTCGGAGAGCAGTACTTC; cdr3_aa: CASRQDRGVGEQYF
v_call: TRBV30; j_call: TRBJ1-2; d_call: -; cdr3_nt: TGTGCCTGGAGTGTAAAGGGCAGGGCCTATGGCTACACCTTC; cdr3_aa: CAWSVKGRAYGYTF
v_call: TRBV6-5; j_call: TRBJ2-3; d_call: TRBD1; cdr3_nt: TGTGCCAGCAGTTACACACAGGGGTGGGCAGATACGCAGTATTTT; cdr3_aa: CASSYTQGWADTQYF
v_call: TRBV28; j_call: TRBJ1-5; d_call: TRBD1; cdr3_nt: TGTGCCAGCAGCCCAGGGGGCGCCCAGCCCCAGCATTTT; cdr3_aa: CASSPGGAQPQHF
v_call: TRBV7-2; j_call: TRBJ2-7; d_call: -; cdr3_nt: TGTGCCAGCAGCTTGTCGGCCGGGTCAAACTACGAGCAGTACTTC; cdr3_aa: CASSLSAGSNYEQYF
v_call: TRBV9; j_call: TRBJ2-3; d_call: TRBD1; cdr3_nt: TGTGCCAGCAGCTTCGAGACAGGGGACACAGATACGCAGTATTTT; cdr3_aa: CASSFETGDTDTQYF
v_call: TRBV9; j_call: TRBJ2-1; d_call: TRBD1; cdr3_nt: TGTGCCAGCAGCCCCCACGGGACAGGGGGCGATGAGCAGTTCTTC; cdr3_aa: CASSPHGTGGDEQFF
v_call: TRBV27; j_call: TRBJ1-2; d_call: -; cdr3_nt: TGTGCCAGCAGTTTTACAGGAGTAAACTATGGCTACACCTTC; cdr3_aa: CASSFTGVNYGYTF
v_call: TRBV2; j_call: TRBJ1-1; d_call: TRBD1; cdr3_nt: TGTGCCAGTGGGGGACAGGGGGCGGTCACTGAAGCTTTCTTT; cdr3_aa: CASGGQGAVTEAFF
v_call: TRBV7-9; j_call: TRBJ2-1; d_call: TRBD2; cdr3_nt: TGTGCCAGCAGCGGATCGGGACTAGCGGGGTACAATGAGCAGTTCTTC; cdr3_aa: CASSGSGLAGYNEQFF
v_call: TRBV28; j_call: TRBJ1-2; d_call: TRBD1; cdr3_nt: TGTGCCAGCAGTCCCCCGGACAGGGGAACATCTGGCTACACCTTC; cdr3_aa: CASSPPDRGTSGYTF